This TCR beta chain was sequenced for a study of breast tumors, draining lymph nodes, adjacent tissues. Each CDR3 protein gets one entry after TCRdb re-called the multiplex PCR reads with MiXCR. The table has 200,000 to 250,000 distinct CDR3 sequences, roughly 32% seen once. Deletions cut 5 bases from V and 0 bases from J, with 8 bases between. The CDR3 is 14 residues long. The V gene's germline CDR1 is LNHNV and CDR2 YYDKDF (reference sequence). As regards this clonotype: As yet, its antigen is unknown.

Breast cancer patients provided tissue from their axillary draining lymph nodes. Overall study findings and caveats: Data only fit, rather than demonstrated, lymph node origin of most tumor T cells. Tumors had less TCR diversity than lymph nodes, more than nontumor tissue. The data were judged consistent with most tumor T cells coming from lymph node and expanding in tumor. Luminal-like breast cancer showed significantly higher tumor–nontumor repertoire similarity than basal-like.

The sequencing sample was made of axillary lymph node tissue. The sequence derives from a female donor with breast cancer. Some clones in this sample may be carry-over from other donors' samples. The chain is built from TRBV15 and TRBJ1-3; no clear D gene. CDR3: CATSPSHSGNTIYF. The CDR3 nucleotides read TGTGCCACCAGCCCGTCGCACTCTGGAAACACCATATATTTT.